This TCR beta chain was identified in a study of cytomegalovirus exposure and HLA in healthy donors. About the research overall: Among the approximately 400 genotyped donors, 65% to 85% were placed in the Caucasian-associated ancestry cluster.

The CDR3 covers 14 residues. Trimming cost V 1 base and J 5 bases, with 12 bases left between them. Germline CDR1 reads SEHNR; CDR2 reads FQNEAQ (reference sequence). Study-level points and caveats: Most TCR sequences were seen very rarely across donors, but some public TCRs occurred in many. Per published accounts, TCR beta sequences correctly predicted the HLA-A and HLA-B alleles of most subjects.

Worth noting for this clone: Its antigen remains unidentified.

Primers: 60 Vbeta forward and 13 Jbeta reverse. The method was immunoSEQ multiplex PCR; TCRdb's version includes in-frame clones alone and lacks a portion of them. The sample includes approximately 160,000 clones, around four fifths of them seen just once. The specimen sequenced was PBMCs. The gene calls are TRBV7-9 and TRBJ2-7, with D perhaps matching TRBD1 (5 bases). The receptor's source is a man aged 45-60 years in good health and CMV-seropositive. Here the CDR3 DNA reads TGTGCCAGCAGCTTAGTCGCAGGGTTCAACGAGCAGTACTTC. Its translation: CASSLVAGFNEQYF.